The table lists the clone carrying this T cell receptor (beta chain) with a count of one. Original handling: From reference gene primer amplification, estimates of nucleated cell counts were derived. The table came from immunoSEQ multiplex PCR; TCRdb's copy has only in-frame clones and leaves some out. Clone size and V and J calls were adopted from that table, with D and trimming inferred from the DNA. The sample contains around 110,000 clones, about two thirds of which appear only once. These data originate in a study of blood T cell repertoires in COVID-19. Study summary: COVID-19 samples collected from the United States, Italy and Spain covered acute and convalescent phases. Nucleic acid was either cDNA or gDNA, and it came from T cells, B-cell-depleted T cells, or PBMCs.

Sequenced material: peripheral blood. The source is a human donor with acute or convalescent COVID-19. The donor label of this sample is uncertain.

The CDR3 region has the DNA TGTGCTAGTGGTTTGGTACAGAACTCCTACAATGAGCAGTTCTTC. Translation: CASGLVQNSYNEQFF. This chain uses TRBV12-5 with TRBJ2-1, with D unclear. The CDR3 totals 15 residues. Germline loops: CDR1 LGHNT, CDR2 FRNRAP. V lost 0 bases and J 0 bases, leaving 6 bases between the germline ends. Using reference TRBV12-5 and TRBJ2-1 for the parts outside the CDR3, the full variable domain is DARVTQTPRHKVTEMGQEVTMRCQPILGHNTVFWYRQTMMQGLELLAYFRNRAPLDDSGMPKDRFSAEMPDATLATLKIQPSEPRDSAVYFCASGLVQNSYNEQFFGPGTRLTVL.